This T cell receptor (beta chain) originates from a study of T-cell memory formation after mild COVID-19. TCRdb recomputed calls from the 5' RACE reads with MiXCR, one row per CDR3 protein. The table has roughly 620,000 distinct CDR3 sequences, around 17% seen once. Overall study findings and caveats: Contracting clones, day 15 to 85, had balanced CD4/CD8, and later expanders favored CD4+.

With 0 bases removed from V and 4 bases from J, the gap between germline ends came to 12 bases. The CDR3 length is 15 residues. CDR1 is LNHNV, CDR2 YYDKDF, per germline (reference sequence). On this clonotype: The antigen is undetermined.

The genes are TRBV15 and TRBJ2-5; a possible D gene is TRBD1 (5 bases). Material: PBMCs or a T cell subset sorted from them (not recorded which). The receptor's source is an adult woman who had mild COVID-19 (a few samples of this study predate the infection). Cell type and time point are not known. This CDR3 reads CATSRDLGEGETQYF. The CDR3 nucleotides read TGTGCCACCAGCAGAGACTTAGGGGAAGGAGAGACCCAGTACTTC.